Reported below is one T cell receptor (beta chain). What this receptor recognizes is not known. The record has no base qualities; no much larger clone is one base away. This sample is drawn from a study of type 1 and type 2 diabetes patients (dated by TCRdb to the mid-2010s). For the wider study: Eight or nine type 1 diabetes patients, a few type 2 diabetes patients and 6 or 7 nondiabetic controls, all recruited in China, made up the cohort. Across the study, CD4+ and CD8+ T cells were positively selected from PBMCs by means of CD4 or CD8 MicroBeads on MACS columns. The whole study generated approximately 19 million paired-end reads. The study profiled TCRbeta repertoires by high-throughput sequencing to compare type 1 diabetes, type 2 diabetes and nondiabetic individuals. Type 2 diabetes patients were included as a disease comparison group for the type 1 diabetes patients. Similar V gene usage was observed when approximately 19-cycle and 25-cycle amplification were compared, suggesting similar primer efficiencies and random PCR bias. Paired-end sequencing of TCRbeta libraries was performed on Illumina HiSeq 2000 or MiSeq instruments. Summary of the overall study and its limitations: Study groups were not matched for age and gender, which possibly biased interpretation. Because only a limited number of T2D and control samples were sequenced, some T1D-only HECs might also be present in more T2D or control samples. Type 2 diabetes patients had few highly-expanded CD4+ clones, median one, accounting for a median roughly 3.8% of reads. In both CD4+ and CD8+ T cells, type 2 diabetes repertoires were highly diverse and significantly more diverse than type 1 diabetes repertoires. Highly correlated V and J gene usage patterns were observed for type 2 diabetes and control samples, with an average of around 0.97 between samples.

The CDR3 goes from the cysteine to the phenylalanine over 13 residues. The only DNA kept is the CDR3, 39 bases in frame from the first base. V has 1 base trimmed and J has 7 bases trimmed; junction bases matching no gene number 3. Sequencing relied on an Illumina MiSeq. For TCRbeta CDR3 amplification, the template was genomic DNA taken from the sorted T cell subsets. The TCRbeta CDR3 region was amplified by multiplex PCR with 30 forward and 13 reverse primers. After the PCR products were purified with AMPure XP beads, a second PCR of around 27 cycles was run to add indices and adaptors. Before sequencing, the libraries were purified from gel with the QIAquick Gel Extraction Kit. The paper's data handling went like this. Paired-end reads were merged using FLASH and were aligned with IgBLAST to IMGT V, D and J germline references. After reads whose alignment identity to germline references fell below 70% were discarded, around 11 million reads remained study-wide. CDR3 boundaries, reading frame and productivity were assigned following IMGT definitions. Clones at or above 1% of reads were defined as highly-expanded clones, and diversity was measured by normalized Shannon entropy. Group differences in Shannon entropy were tested with unpaired two-tailed t-tests. TCRdb passed the public sequencing reads through fastp at Q25 and MiXCR, retaining productive beta sequences. When rows share a CDR3 protein, they turn into one entry using the most common DNA and genes. The V and J calls follow TCRdb's processing rather than the paper's. Within this sample are approximately 260,000 distinct CDR3 sequences, with roughly 50% of them counted one time only. The ten largest make up approximately 13% of the sample.

All diabetic patients met standard classification criteria for type 1 or type 2 diabetes, with glucose and C-peptide assessed by WHO-recommended methods. Donors with other autoimmune diseases or infections within the previous four weeks were excluded. A roughly 10-milliliter sample of peripheral blood was drawn from every participant. LymphoPrep density separation was used to isolate PBMCs. The sequence was collected from a man in his late teens or twenties with type 2 diabetes. The chain uses TRBV12-3 or TRBV12-4 and TRBJ1-1, with 7 bases aligning to TRBD1. The sequencing input was peripheral blood mononuclear cells (PBMCs). The DNA is TGTGCCAGCAGTTTAGGGGGACAGAGTGAAGCTTTCTTT. Translated, this is CASSLGGQSEAFF.